These T cell receptor beta chains were read from a single sample in a study of spatial heterogeneity in lung cancer. TCRdb used MiXCR to reprocess the 5' RACE reads, holding one entry per CDR3 protein. The sample records 55,000 to 70,000 distinct CDR3 sequences, nearly 6.5% being singletons. The sample in question was PBMCs, obtained at surgery. The origin of the receptors is a female donor with early-stage non-small cell lung cancer. CDR3s include the opening cysteine and the closing phenylalanine or tryptophan. A D gene is named only where the DNA matches it firmly. For some rows the clone size is stated as once, few or many, or as a class when expanded; others skip it.

TRBJ2-2 many TRBV24-1 TRBD2 CATKDSPGIAGNTGELFF TGTGCCACCAAGGACTCCCCAGGGATAGCGGGGAACACCGGGGAGCTGTTTTTT
TRBJ1-5 many TRBV7-2 . CASSLGGMSNQPQHF TGTGCCAGCAGCTTGGGGGGGATGAGCAATCAGCCCCAGCATTTT
TRBJ1-5 many TRBV2 TRBD1 CASSEVGGSKAQHF TGTGCCAGCAGTGAAGTAGGGGGCTCCAAGGCCCAGCATTTT
TRBJ2-7 . TRBV6-5 TRBD2 CASSRAGLSSYEQYF TGTGCCAGCAGCCGAGCGGGACTTAGCTCCTACGAGCAGTACTTC
TRBJ2-2 few TRBV5-1 . CASSLQGDLSTGELFF TGCGCCAGCAGCTTGCAGGGAGACCTTTCCACCGGGGAGCTGTTTTTT
TRBJ1-5 . TRBV7-2 . CASSLAGDQPQHF TGTGCCAGCAGCTTAGCAGGGGATCAGCCCCAGCATTTT
TRBJ1-1 few TRBV5-1 . CASSLNPLDRSPEAFF TGCGCCAGCAGCCTAAACCCACTGGACAGATCCCCTGAAGCTTTCTTT
TRBJ2-1 many TRBV7-9 . CASSFPDGEQFF TGTGCCAGCAGCTTTCCAGACGGTGAGCAGTTCTTC
TRBJ2-3 many TRBV9 . CASSVGRDTQYF TGTGCCAGCAGCGTAGGGCGAGATACGCAGTATTTT
TRBJ2-6 . TRBV6-5 . CASAGANVLTF TGTGCCAGTGCTGGGGCCAACGTCCTGACTTTC
TRBJ1-6 . TRBV20-1 . CSARSAGDSPLHF TGCAGTGCTAGATCGGCAGGTGATTCACCCCTCCACTTT
TRBJ2-5 many TRBV24-1 . CATSDSTKETQYF TGTGCCACCAGTGATTCAACAAAAGAGACCCAGTACTTC
TRBJ1-1 many TRBV7-6 . CASSSMGPGSEAFF TGTGCCAGCAGCTCTATGGGGCCTGGTTCTGAAGCTTTCTTT
TRBJ1-2 . TRBV5-1 . CASSLVSGAGYTF TGCGCCAGCAGCTTGGTTTCTGGGGCTGGCTACACCTTC
TRBJ2-7 few TRBV6-2/TRBV6-3 . CASTDASDASYEQYF TGTGCCAGCACAGACGCTAGCGACGCCTCCTACGAGCAGTACTTC
TRBJ2-3 few TRBV4-2 . CASSQEAGDTDTQYF TGTGCCAGCAGCCAAGAGGCAGGGGACACAGATACGCAGTATTTT
TRBJ1-5 many TRBV12-3/TRBV12-4 . CASVPDLNQPQHF TGTGCCAGCGTACCAGATTTGAATCAGCCCCAGCATTTT
TRBJ2-3 . TRBV9 . CASSVATGGNGDTQYF TGTGCCAGCAGCGTAGCAACGGGCGGGAACGGAGATACGCAGTATTTT
TRBJ1-2 few TRBV15 . CATSRDTDYGYTF TGTGCCACCAGCAGAGATACGGACTATGGCTACACCTTC
TRBJ2-1 few TRBV7-2 . CASSAVGTSYNEQFF TGTGCCAGCAGCGCCGTGGGGACCTCTTACAATGAGCAGTTCTTC
TRBJ1-2 few TRBV18 . CASSLGQDYGYTF TGTGCCAGCTCCCTAGGGCAGGACTATGGCTACACCTTC
TRBJ2-1 . TRBV6-5 TRBD2 CASSWGGSSYNEQFF TGTGCCAGCAGTTGGGGCGGGAGCTCCTACAATGAGCAGTTCTTC
TRBJ1-1 many TRBV7-9 . CASSLMHPNTEAFF TGTGCCAGCAGCTTAATGCATCCGAACACTGAAGCTTTCTTT
TRBJ1-1 few TRBV6-5 . CASSYGQNTEAFF TGTGCCAGCAGTTATGGACAGAACACTGAAGCTTTCTTT
TRBJ2-3 many TRBV7-8 . CASSVTVSTDTQYF TGTGCCAGCAGCGTCACGGTCAGCACAGATACGCAGTATTTT
TRBJ1-1 many TRBV6-1 . CASSMPVPSTEAFF TGTGCCAGCAGTATGCCGGTGCCGAGCACTGAAGCTTTCTTT
TRBJ2-5 many TRBV7-2 . CASSPSRRGQETQYF TGTGCCAGCAGCCCCTCTAGGAGGGGCCAAGAGACCCAGTACTTC
TRBJ1-5 many TRBV12-3/TRBV12-4 . CASSSGTGNQPQHF TGTGCCAGCAGTTCCGGGACGGGGAATCAGCCCCAGCATTTT
TRBJ1-5 many TRBV5-6 TRBD1 CASSWNRGEGNQPQHF TGTGCCAGCAGCTGGAACAGGGGTGAGGGGAATCAGCCCCAGCATTTT
TRBJ1-1 many TRBV5-5 . CASTLWGGTEAFF TGTGCCAGCACCCTGTGGGGGGGCACTGAAGCTTTCTTT
TRBJ2-3 few TRBV6-5 TRBD1 CASSARGTGKDTQYF TGTGCCAGCAGCGCCCGGGGGACAGGGAAAGATACGCAGTATTTT
TRBJ2-1 . TRBV12-3/TRBV12-4 TRBD1 CASSPSGTGSTGSVF TGTGCCAGCAGTCCGTCCGGGACAGGGTCTACAGGGTCGGTCTTC
TRBJ1-2 many TRBV20-1 . CSANDGLYGYTF TGCAGTGCTAACGACGGACTATATGGCTACACCTTC
TRBJ1-4 . TRBV28 . CASSLGGAGEKLFF TGTGCCAGCAGTTTAGGGGGGGCCGGGGAAAAACTGTTTTTT
TRBJ1-1 many TRBV9 . CASSLTGVPNTEAFF TGTGCCAGCAGCTTAACCGGGGTACCGAACACTGAAGCTTTCTTT